What follows describes a single T cell receptor beta chain. Its antigen is as yet unknown. Germline CDR1 SGHKS, CDR2 YYEKEE (reference sequence). This CDR3 is 13 amino acids long. With 2 bases removed from V and 4 bases from J, the gap between germline ends came to 7 bases. Sequenced by immunoSEQ multiplex PCR; TCRdb stores in-frame clones only, minus some. The table shows 40,000 to 45,000 clones, with about 86% occurring only once. These data come from a study of OX40 agonist ivuxolimab in advanced cancers. Study-wide context: Age averaged roughly 60 years (range roughly 20 to 90), and around 87% were male. Two cutaneous melanoma patients and one hepatocellular carcinoma patient, three in all, had partial responses.

Findings and limits, study-wide: The antigens recognized by the expanded peripheral T cells, that is their antigen specificity, were not determined. Partial responders at 0.1-3.0 mg/kg showed near-lowest clonal expansion.

The source was CD4+ or CD8+ T cells sorted from blood, collected in a trial of the OX40 agonist ivuxolimab. The J gene is TRBJ1-5, the V gene TRBV5-5; D might be TRBD1 (5 bases). This TCR came from an adult with an advanced solid tumor such as melanoma, head and neck, liver or kidney cancer. As DNA, the CDR3 is TGTGCCAGCAGCTTCGGGGGAAATCAGCCCCAGCATTTT. It translates to CASSFGGNQPQHF.